These 7 T cell receptor beta chains were sequenced from one sample in a study of breast tumors, draining lymph nodes, adjacent tissues. MiXCR, applied by TCRdb to the multiplex PCR reads, yields one record per CDR3 protein. The repertoire holds tens of thousands of distinct CDR3 sequences, with 25% to 35% as singletons. Axillary draining lymph nodes of breast cancer patients supplied the node samples. The material sequenced was axillary lymph node tissue. These TCRs come from a female donor with breast cancer. Some clones in this sample may be carry-over from other donors' samples.

This clonotype appeared many times. V gene TRBV4-2 combines with J gene TRBJ2-2; D may be TRBD1 (6 bases). Trimming stripped 0 bases from V and 6 bases from J, with 23 bases between. The CDR3 extends over 19 amino acids. The germline V gene has CDR1 LGHNA and CDR2 YNFKEQ. CDR3 protein: CASSQEGARGRGPPGELFF. DNA of the CDR3: TGTGCCAGCAGCCAAGAGGGGGCTAGGGGGAGAGGCCCCCCCGGGGAGCTGTTTTTT.

The rearrangement uses TRBV4-1 and TRBJ1-1; TRBD1 agrees at 8 bases. V was clipped by 3 bases and J by 1 base; unmatched bases: 10. CDR3 length: 17 amino acids. The germline V gene encodes CDR1 MGHRA and CDR2 YSYEKL. CDR3 nucleotides: TGCGCCAGCAGCCAGGCAGGGGGCGAGGGGGCGAACACTGAAGCTTTCTTT. Its protein product is CASSQAGGEGANTEAFF.

This clonotype came up many times. The chain carries TRBV6-1 and TRBJ1-6, with D perhaps matching TRBD1 (6 bases). The germline V gene encodes CDR1 MNHNS and CDR2 SASEGT. V was clipped by 2 bases and J by 10 bases, with 15 bases between them. CDR3 length: 15 amino acids. The CDR3 region is CASSELRQGNSPLHF. The CDR3 DNA reads as TGTGCCAGCAGTGAACTGCGGCAGGGGAACTCACCCCTCCACTTT.

This clonotype was picked up many times. The chain combines TRBV5-6 with TRBJ1-3; D is ambiguous. CDR3 length: 15 residues. Germline V gene data show CDR1 as SGHDT and CDR2 as YYEEEE. Trimming took 0 bases from V and 2 from J, leaving 9 bases between them. CDR3 in DNA: TGTGCCAGCAGCTTGGCCGCTGGGACTGGAAACACCATATATTTT. This translates into CASSLAAGTGNTIYF.

Ten or more counts support this clonotype. J is TRBJ2-7 and V is TRBV18; 9 bases align to TRBD2. V lost 6 bases, J lost 7 bases, and 13 bases stayed unmatched. The germline CDR1 and CDR2 sequences are KGHSH and LQKENI. The CDR3 contains 15 residues. The CDR3 reads CASSPPSGTQGEQYF. The CDR3 bases are TGTGCCAGCTCCCCCCCTAGCGGGACGCAGGGTGAGCAGTACTTC.

This clonotype qualifies as medium-sized. Here the CDR3 reads CASSHRLSYEQYF. In DNA form, the CDR3 reads TGCGCCAGCAGCCATAGACTCTCCTACGAGCAGTACTTC. The gene calls are TRBV4-1 and TRBJ2-7; D not certain. CDR3 length equals 13 residues. Trimming left V 3 bases short and J 0 bases short, with 6 bases between. The germline V gene encodes CDR1 MGHRA and CDR2 YSYEKL.

This clonotype was found a few times. The chain links TRBV7-6 to TRBJ2-1; D gene ambiguous. Deletions cut 4 bases from V and 4 bases from J, with 8 bases between. Germline CDR1 is SGHVS and CDR2 is FNYEAQ. CDR3 length: 13 residues. DNA for the CDR3: TGTGCCAGCAGCTCGGATTATTACAATGAGCAGTTCTTC. The encoded protein is CASSSDYYNEQFF.